The rows below give T cell receptor beta chains drawn from one sample of a study of blood T cell repertoires in COVID-19. Libraries were prepared by immunoSEQ multiplex PCR; TCRdb keeps only in-frame clonotypes and omits some of them. Found here are approximately 54,000 clones, roughly 90% of them singletons; the top ten hold 3% to 5%. The sequenced sample was peripheral blood. The source is a man aged 45 to 65 with acute or convalescent COVID-19. Both conserved end residues are part of each CDR3. Fields, in order: clone size, J gene, D gene, V gene, CDR3 DNA, CDR3 protein. The D gene is left open where the match is weak. Size values are once, few and many counts, or a class for expanded clones, and some rows have none.

clone size: -; J gene: TRBJ1-2; D gene: TRBD1; V gene: TRBV6-2/TRBV6-3; CDR3 DNA: TGTGCCAGCAGTTGGTCGGGACAGGGGTACTATGGCTACACCTTC; CDR3 protein: CASSWSGQGYYGYTF
clone size: -; J gene: TRBJ2-1; D gene: TRBD2; V gene: TRBV19; CDR3 DNA: TGTGCCAGTAGTATCGCCTCCCTGGCTAGCGGAGACAATGAGCAGTTCTTC; CDR3 protein: CASSIASLASGDNEQFF
clone size: -; J gene: TRBJ1-2; D gene: TRBD1; V gene: TRBV19; CDR3 DNA: TGTGCCAGTAGTAAAACCGGGACAGGGTCCTCTTACTATGGCTACACCTTC; CDR3 protein: CASSKTGTGSSYYGYTF
clone size: -; J gene: TRBJ2-3; D gene: -; V gene: TRBV7-9; CDR3 DNA: TGTGCCAGCAGCTCCGACCTAGGGGCAGATACGCAGTATTTT; CDR3 protein: CASSSDLGADTQYF
clone size: -; J gene: TRBJ1-2; D gene: -; V gene: TRBV19; CDR3 DNA: TGTGCCAGTAGTCCAAGTAATACAGGATACTATGGCTACACCTTC; CDR3 protein: CASSPSNTGYYGYTF
clone size: -; J gene: TRBJ2-3; D gene: TRBD1; V gene: TRBV7-2; CDR3 DNA: TGTGCCAGCGGGACAGGGGGAGATACGCAGTATTTT; CDR3 protein: CASGTGGDTQYF
clone size: -; J gene: TRBJ1-1; D gene: -; V gene: TRBV2; CDR3 DNA: TGTGCCAGCAGTCAGGGGAGAACTGAAGCTTTCTTT; CDR3 protein: CASSQGRTEAFF
clone size: -; J gene: TRBJ1-4; D gene: -; V gene: TRBV30; CDR3 DNA: TGTGCCTGGAGCCGACAAGATCGGTCTGAAAAACTGTTTTTT; CDR3 protein: CAWSRQDRSEKLFF
clone size: -; J gene: TRBJ1-1; D gene: -; V gene: TRBV5-1; CDR3 DNA: TGCGCCAGCAGCTTGGTGGCAGGCGACACTGAAGCTTTCTTT; CDR3 protein: CASSLVAGDTEAFF
clone size: -; J gene: TRBJ1-4; D gene: -; V gene: TRBV7-9; CDR3 DNA: TGTGCCAGCAGCGGGGGCCCCGAAAAACTGTTTTTT; CDR3 protein: CASSGGPEKLFF
clone size: -; J gene: TRBJ2-1; D gene: TRBD2; V gene: TRBV7-9; CDR3 DNA: TGTGCCAGCAGCTTCCCGGGACTAGCGGGAGTCAATGAGCAGTTCTTC; CDR3 protein: CASSFPGLAGVNEQFF
clone size: -; J gene: TRBJ1-1; D gene: -; V gene: TRBV19; CDR3 DNA: TGTGCCAGTAGTTCGAACAGAGACGGCACTGAAGCTTTCTTT; CDR3 protein: CASSSNRDGTEAFF
clone size: -; J gene: TRBJ2-3; D gene: TRBD2; V gene: TRBV29-1; CDR3 DNA: TGCAGCGGGAAGCGGGGGAGCACAGATACGCAGTATTTT; CDR3 protein: CSGKRGSTDTQYF
clone size: few; J gene: TRBJ1-3; D gene: -; V gene: TRBV9; CDR3 DNA: TGTGCCAGCAGCAGGCCAGGCTCTGGAAACACCATATATTTT; CDR3 protein: CASSRPGSGNTIYF
clone size: few; J gene: TRBJ2-7; D gene: -; V gene: TRBV11-3; CDR3 DNA: TGTGCCAGCAGCTCTAGGATGAACGAGCAGTACTTC; CDR3 protein: CASSSRMNEQYF
clone size: once; J gene: TRBJ2-1; D gene: TRBD2; V gene: TRBV7-2; CDR3 DNA: TGTGCCAGCGGCGGGAGTAGTTACAATGAGCAGTTCTTC; CDR3 protein: CASGGSSYNEQFF
clone size: -; J gene: TRBJ2-3; D gene: -; V gene: TRBV10-2; CDR3 DNA: TGCGCCAGCAGTGACGGGGGCACAGATACGCAGTATTTT; CDR3 protein: CASSDGGTDTQYF
clone size: -; J gene: TRBJ1-5; D gene: TRBD1; V gene: TRBV3-1/TRBV3-2; CDR3 DNA: TGTGCCAGCAGCCAAGTACAGGGGAATCAGCCCCAGCATTTT; CDR3 protein: CASSQVQGNQPQHF
clone size: -; J gene: TRBJ1-1; D gene: TRBD1; V gene: TRBV5-4; CDR3 DNA: TGTGCCAGCAGCTTGCAGGGGGCGGCCGGAGAAGCTTTCTTT; CDR3 protein: CASSLQGAAGEAFF
clone size: -; J gene: TRBJ1-3; D gene: -; V gene: TRBV29-1; CDR3 DNA: TGCAGCGTTGCAGGGATAAATAGAGGAAACACCATATATTTT; CDR3 protein: CSVAGINRGNTIYF
clone size: -; J gene: TRBJ2-7; D gene: -; V gene: TRBV6-5; CDR3 DNA: TGTGCCAGCAGCCTAAACCACCCGAGGGCCTACGAGCAGTACTTC; CDR3 protein: CASSLNHPRAYEQYF
clone size: -; J gene: TRBJ2-3; D gene: -; V gene: TRBV19; CDR3 DNA: TGTGCCAGTAGTATCCTAGGGGCTCGCACAGATACGCAGTATTTT; CDR3 protein: CASSILGARTDTQYF
clone size: once; J gene: TRBJ1-1; D gene: -; V gene: TRBV5-5; CDR3 DNA: TGTGCCAGCAGCTTAGGGACAACGAACACTGAAGCTTTCTTT; CDR3 protein: CASSLGTTNTEAFF
clone size: -; J gene: TRBJ2-3; D gene: -; V gene: TRBV7-6; CDR3 DNA: TGTGCCAGCAGCACTCTACTAGCAACAGATACGCAGTATTTT; CDR3 protein: CASSTLLATDTQYF
clone size: -; J gene: TRBJ2-2; D gene: TRBD2; V gene: TRBV5-1; CDR3 DNA: TGCGCCAGCAGACCCCCGGGAGGGACGAACACCGGGGAGCTGTTTTTT; CDR3 protein: CASRPPGGTNTGELFF
clone size: -; J gene: TRBJ1-2; D gene: -; V gene: TRBV7-2; CDR3 DNA: TGTGCCAGCAGCCCATCGGGGGGGGACAACTATGGCTACACCTTC; CDR3 protein: CASSPSGGDNYGYTF
clone size: -; J gene: TRBJ1-1; D gene: TRBD1; V gene: TRBV7-6; CDR3 DNA: TGTGCCAGCAGCTTACGCCCCGGGACAGGCGCGAACACTGAAGCTTTCTTT; CDR3 protein: CASSLRPGTGANTEAFF
clone size: -; J gene: TRBJ2-3; D gene: TRBD2; V gene: TRBV25-1; CDR3 DNA: TGTGCCAGCAGTGAATCTTCACTAGCGGGAAGGACAGATACGCAGTATTTT; CDR3 protein: CASSESSLAGRTDTQYF
clone size: -; J gene: TRBJ1-1; D gene: TRBD1; V gene: TRBV19; CDR3 DNA: TGTGCCAGTAGTATAGCAGGGACAGGGCCCATGAACACTGAAGCTTTCTTT; CDR3 protein: CASSIAGTGPMNTEAFF
clone size: few; J gene: TRBJ1-6; D gene: TRBD1; V gene: TRBV4-2; CDR3 DNA: TGTGCCAGCAGCCAAGAAGTGGAGGGGGCGGGTTCACCCCTCCACTTT; CDR3 protein: CASSQEVEGAGSPLHF
clone size: -; J gene: TRBJ1-3; D gene: -; V gene: TRBV10-3; CDR3 DNA: TGTGCCATCGGAACAGGGAACACCATATATTTT; CDR3 protein: CAIGTGNTIYF
clone size: once; J gene: TRBJ2-3; D gene: TRBD2; V gene: TRBV6-5; CDR3 DNA: TGTGCCAGCACCAACCTAGCGGGAGGCACAGATACGCAGTATTTT; CDR3 protein: CASTNLAGGTDTQYF
clone size: -; J gene: TRBJ2-2; D gene: -; V gene: TRBV19; CDR3 DNA: TGTGCCAGTAGTCGCGCGCTCACCGGGGAGCTGTTTTTT; CDR3 protein: CASSRALTGELFF
clone size: -; J gene: TRBJ1-2; D gene: -; V gene: TRBV28; CDR3 DNA: TGTGCCAGCAGTTTCCCTCCGGCAGGGTATGGCTACACCTTC; CDR3 protein: CASSFPPAGYGYTF
clone size: -; J gene: TRBJ1-2; D gene: TRBD1; V gene: TRBV27; CDR3 DNA: TGTGCCAGCAGGAGGACAGGGGGCGCCGGGGGCTACACCTTC; CDR3 protein: CASRRTGGAGGYTF
clone size: -; J gene: TRBJ2-4; D gene: TRBD1; V gene: TRBV12-5; CDR3 DNA: TGTGCTAGTGGTCTCGGGACAGGGGGGGACATTCAGTACTTC; CDR3 protein: CASGLGTGGDIQYF
clone size: -; J gene: TRBJ1-1; D gene: TRBD1; V gene: TRBV19; CDR3 DNA: TGTGCCAGTAGTATACAGGGGGGCATCACTGAAGCTTTCTTT; CDR3 protein: CASSIQGGITEAFF